This T cell receptor beta chain was profiled in a study of patients and donors after allogeneic stem cell transplantation. TCRdb reprocessed the RT-PCR reads via MiXCR and lists one record per CDR3 protein. The table lists about 400,000 distinct CDR3 sequences, roughly 17% of them singletons. Input material: blood, either unsorted or a sorted T cell fraction (not recorded which). This clonotype was obtained from a human donor who was either an allogeneic HSCT recipient or a stem cell or donor lymphocyte infusion donor (not recorded which). It is not recorded whose cells these are; they may come from a transplant donor.

The CDR3 DNA is TGTGCCAGCAGCGGGAAGGACAGGGGAAACACCATATATTTT. Its translation: CASSGKDRGNTIYF. The chain joins TRBV14 to TRBJ1-3, with TRBD1 identical over 7 bases. V lost 5 bases to trimming and J lost 4 bases; unmatched junction nucleotides: 5. This CDR3 is built from 14 residues. CDR1 and CDR2 (germline): SGHDN, FVKESK.